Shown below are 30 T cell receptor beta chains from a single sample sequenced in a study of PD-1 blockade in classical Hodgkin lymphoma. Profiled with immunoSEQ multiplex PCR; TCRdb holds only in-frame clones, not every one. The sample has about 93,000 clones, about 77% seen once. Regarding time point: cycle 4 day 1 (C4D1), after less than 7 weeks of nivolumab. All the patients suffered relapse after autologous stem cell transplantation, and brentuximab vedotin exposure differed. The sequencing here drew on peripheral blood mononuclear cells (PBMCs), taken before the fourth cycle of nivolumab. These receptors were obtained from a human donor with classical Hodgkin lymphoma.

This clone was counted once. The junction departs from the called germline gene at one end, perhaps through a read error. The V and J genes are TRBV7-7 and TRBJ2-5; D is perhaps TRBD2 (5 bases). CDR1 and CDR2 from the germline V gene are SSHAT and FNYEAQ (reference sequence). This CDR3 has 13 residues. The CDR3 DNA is TGTGCTAGCAGCTTGAGGGATCCAGAGACCCAGTACTTC. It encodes CASSLRDPETQYF.

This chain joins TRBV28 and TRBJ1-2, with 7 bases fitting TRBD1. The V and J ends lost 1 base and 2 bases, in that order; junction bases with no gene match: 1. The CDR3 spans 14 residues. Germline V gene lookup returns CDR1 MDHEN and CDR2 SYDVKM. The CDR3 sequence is CASSLSGQNYGYTF. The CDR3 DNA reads TGTGCCAGCAGTTTATCGGGACAGAACTATGGCTACACCTTC.

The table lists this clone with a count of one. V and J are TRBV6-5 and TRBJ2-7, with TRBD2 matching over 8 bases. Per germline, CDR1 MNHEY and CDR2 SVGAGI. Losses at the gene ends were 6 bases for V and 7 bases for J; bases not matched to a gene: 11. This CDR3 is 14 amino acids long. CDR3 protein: CASRPTGGAGEQYF. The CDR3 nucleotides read TGTGCCAGCAGACCCACCGGGGGGGCTGGGGAGCAGTACTTC.

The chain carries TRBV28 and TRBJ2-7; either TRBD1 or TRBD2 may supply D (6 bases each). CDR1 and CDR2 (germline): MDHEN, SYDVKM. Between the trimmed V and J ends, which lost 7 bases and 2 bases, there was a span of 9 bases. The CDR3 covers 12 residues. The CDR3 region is CASIGGPYEQYF. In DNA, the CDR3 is TGTGCCAGCATTGGGGGGCCCTACGAGCAGTACTTC. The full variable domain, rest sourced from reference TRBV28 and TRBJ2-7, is DVKVTQSSRYLVKRTGEKVFLECVQDMDHENMFWYRQDPGLGLRLIYFSYDVKMKEKGDIPEGYSVSREKKERFSLILESASTNQTSMYLCASIGGPYEQYFGPGTRLTVT.

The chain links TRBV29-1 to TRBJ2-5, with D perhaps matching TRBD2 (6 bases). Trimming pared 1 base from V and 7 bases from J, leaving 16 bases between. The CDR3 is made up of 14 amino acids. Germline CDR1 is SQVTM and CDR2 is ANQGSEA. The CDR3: CSVEGGLLMGTQYF. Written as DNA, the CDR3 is TGCAGCGTTGAAGGGGGACTGCTGATGGGGACCCAGTACTTC.

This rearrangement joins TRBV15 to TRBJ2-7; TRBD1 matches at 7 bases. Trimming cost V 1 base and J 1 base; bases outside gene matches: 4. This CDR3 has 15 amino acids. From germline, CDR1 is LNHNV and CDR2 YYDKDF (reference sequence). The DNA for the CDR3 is TGTGCCACCAGCAGAGGGGACAGAAGTTCCTACGAGCAGTACTTC. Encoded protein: CATSRGDRSSYEQYF.

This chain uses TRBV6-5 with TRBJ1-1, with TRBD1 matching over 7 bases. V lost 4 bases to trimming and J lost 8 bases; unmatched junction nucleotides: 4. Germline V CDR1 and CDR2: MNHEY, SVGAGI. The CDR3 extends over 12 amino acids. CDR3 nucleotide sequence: TGTGCCAGCAGTTCGACAGGGCGCGAAGCTTTCTTT. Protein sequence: CASSSTGREAFF.

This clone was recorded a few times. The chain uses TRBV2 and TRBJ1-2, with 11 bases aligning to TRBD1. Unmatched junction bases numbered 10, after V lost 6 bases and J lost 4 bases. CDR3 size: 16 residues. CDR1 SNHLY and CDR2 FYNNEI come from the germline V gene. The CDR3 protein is CASRRWGTGGTYGYTF. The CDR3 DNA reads TGTGCCAGCAGAAGATGGGGGACAGGGGGAACCTATGGCTACACCTTC.

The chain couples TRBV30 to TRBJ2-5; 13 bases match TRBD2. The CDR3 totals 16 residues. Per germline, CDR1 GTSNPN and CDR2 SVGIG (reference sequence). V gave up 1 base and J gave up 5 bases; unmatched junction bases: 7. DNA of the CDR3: TGTGCCTGGAGTGGTACTAGCGGGAGGGCCTTGGAGACCCAGTACTTC. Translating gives CAWSGTSGRALETQYF.

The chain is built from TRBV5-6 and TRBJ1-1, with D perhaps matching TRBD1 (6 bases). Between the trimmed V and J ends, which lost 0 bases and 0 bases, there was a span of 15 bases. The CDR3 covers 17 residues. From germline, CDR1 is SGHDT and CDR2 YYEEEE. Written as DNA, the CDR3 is TGTGCCAGCAGCTTGGGCCTTACCGGGACAATGAACACTGAAGCTTTCTTT. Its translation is CASSLGLTGTMNTEAFF.

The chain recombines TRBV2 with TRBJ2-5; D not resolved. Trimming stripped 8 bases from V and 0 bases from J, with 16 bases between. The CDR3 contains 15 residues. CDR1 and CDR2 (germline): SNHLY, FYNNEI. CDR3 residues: CASGRSPANQETQYF. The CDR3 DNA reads TGTGCCAGCGGCAGGTCCCCCGCCAACCAAGAGACCCAGTACTTC.

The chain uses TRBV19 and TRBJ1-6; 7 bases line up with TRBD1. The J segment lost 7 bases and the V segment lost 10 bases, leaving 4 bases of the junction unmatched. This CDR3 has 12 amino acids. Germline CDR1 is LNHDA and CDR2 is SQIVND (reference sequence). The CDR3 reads CATGQPNSPLHF. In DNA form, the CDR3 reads TGTGCCACGGGACAGCCAAATTCACCCCTCCACTTT. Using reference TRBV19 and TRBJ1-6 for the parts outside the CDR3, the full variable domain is DGGITQSPKYLFRKEGQNVTLSCEQNLNHDAMYWYRQDPGQGLRLIYYSQIVNDFQKGDIAEGYSVSREKKESFPLTVTSAQKNPTAFYLCATGQPNSPLHFGNGTRLTVT.

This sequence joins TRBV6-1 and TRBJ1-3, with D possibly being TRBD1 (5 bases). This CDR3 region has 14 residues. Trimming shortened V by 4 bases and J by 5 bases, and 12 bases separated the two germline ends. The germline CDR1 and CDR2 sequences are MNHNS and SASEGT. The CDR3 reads CASSGAGWRNTIYF. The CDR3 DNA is TGTGCCAGCAGTGGGGCAGGGTGGAGAAACACCATATATTTT.

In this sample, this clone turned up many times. CDR3 coding DNA: TGCGCCAGCAGCTCATTGACAGGGCACACTGAAGCTTTCTTT. This sequence encodes CASSSLTGHTEAFF. This chain connects TRBV5-1 to TRBJ1-1; 7 bases map to TRBD1. The CDR3 runs to 14 residues. In germline, CDR1 is SGHRS, CDR2 YFSETQ. V trimming: 3 bases; J trimming: 3 bases; junction bases outside the gene matches: 5.

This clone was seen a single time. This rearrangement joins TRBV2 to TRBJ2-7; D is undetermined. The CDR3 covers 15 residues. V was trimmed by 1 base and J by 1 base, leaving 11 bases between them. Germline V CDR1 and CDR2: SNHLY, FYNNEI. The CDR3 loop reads CASSEGGNPSYEQYF. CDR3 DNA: TGTGCCAGCAGTGAAGGTGGGAATCCTTCCTACGAGCAGTACTTC. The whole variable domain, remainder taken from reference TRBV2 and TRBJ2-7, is EPEVTQTPSHQVTQMGQEVILRCVPISNHLYFYWYRQILGQKVEFLVSFYNNEISEKSEIFDDQFSVERPDGSNFTLKIRSTKLEDSAMYFCASSEGGNPSYEQYFGPGTRLTVT.

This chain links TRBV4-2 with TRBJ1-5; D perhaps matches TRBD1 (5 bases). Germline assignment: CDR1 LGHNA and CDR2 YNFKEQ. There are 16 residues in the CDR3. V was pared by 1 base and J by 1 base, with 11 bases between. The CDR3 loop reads CASSQAGAGSNQPQHF. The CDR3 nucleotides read TGTGCCAGCAGCCAAGCCGGGGCTGGGAGCAATCAGCCCCAGCATTTT.

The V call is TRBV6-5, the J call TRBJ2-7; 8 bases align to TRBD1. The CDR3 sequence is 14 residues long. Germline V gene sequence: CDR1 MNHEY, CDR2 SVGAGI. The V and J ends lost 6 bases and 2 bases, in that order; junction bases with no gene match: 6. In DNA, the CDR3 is TGTGCCAGCAGAAGGGACAGGCGCCCCTACGAGCAGTACTTC. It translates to CASRRDRRPYEQYF.

CDR3 in DNA: TGTGCCAGCAGCTTATCTGGTAACACTGAAGCTTTCTTT. This sequence encodes CASSLSGNTEAFF. The V gene is TRBV7-9, the J gene TRBJ1-1; D not resolved. Germline assignment: CDR1 SEHNR and CDR2 FQNEAQ (reference sequence). The length of the CDR3 is 13 residues. V was pared by 2 bases and J by 2 bases, with 6 bases between.

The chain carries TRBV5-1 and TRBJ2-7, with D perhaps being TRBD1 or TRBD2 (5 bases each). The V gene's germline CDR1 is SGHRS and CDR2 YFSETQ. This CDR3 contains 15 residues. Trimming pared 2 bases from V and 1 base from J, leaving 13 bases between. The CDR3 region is CASSFLGTASYEQYF. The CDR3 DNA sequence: TGCGCCAGCAGCTTTTTAGGGACCGCATCCTACGAGCAGTACTTC.

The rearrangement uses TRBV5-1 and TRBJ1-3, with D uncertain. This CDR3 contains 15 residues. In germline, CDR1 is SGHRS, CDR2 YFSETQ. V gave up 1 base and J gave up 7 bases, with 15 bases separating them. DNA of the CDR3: TGCGCCAGCAGCTTGTTCGGGGAGTCGGGGAACACCATATATTTT. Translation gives CASSLFGESGNTIYF.

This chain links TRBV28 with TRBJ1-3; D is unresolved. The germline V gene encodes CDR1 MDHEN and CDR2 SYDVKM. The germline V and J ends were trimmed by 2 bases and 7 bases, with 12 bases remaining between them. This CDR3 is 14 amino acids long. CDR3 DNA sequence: TGTGCCAGCAGTTTACGCCGAATTGGGAACACCATATATTTT. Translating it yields CASSLRRIGNTIYF.

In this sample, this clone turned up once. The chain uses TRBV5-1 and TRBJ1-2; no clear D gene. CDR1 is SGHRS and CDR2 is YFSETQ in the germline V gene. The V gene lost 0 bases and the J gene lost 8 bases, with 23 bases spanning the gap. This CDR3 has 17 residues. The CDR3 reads CASSLAITTHYGKGYTF. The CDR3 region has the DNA TGCGCCAGCAGCTTGGCCATCACAACCCACTATGGGAAGGGCTACACCTTC.

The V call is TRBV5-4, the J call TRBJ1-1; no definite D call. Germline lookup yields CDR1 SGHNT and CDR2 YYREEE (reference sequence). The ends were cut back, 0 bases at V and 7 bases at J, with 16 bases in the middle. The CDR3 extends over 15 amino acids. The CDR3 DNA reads TGTGCCAGCAGCTTGGGGCCCACGGGCGCGGTTGAAGCTTTCTTT. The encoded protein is CASSLGPTGAVEAFF.

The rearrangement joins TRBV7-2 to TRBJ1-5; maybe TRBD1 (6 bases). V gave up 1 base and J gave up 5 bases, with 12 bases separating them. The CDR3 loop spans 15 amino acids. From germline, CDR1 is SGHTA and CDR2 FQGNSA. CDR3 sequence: CASSLVGGADQPQHF. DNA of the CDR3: TGTGCCAGCAGCTTAGTTGGGGGGGCCGATCAGCCCCAGCATTTT.

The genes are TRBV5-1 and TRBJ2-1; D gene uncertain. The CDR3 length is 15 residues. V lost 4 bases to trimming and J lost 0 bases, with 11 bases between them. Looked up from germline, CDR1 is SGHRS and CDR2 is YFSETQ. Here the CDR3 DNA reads TGCGCCAGCAGCCCGACAAGTGGCTCCTACAATGAGCAGTTCTTC. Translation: CASSPTSGSYNEQFF.

CDR3 region: CASSIRGTNLLNTEAFF. CDR3 bases: TGTGCCAGTAGTATTAGGGGGACGAACCTTTTGAACACTGAAGCTTTCTTT. V is TRBV19 and J is TRBJ1-1; weak D call: TRBD1 (6 bases). V lost 3 bases and J 0 bases, leaving 17 bases between the germline ends. CDR1 LNHDA and CDR2 SQIVND come from the germline V gene (reference sequence). The CDR3 sequence is 17 residues long.

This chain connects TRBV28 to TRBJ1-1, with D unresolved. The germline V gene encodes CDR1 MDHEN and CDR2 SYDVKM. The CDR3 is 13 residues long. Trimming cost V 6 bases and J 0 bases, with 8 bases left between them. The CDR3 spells CASRSVLNTEAFF. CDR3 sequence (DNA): TGTGCCAGCAGATCTGTACTGAACACTGAAGCTTTCTTT.

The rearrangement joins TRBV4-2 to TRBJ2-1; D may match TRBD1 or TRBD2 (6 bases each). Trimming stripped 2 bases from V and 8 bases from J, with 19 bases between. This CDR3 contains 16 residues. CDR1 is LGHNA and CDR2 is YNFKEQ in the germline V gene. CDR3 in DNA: TGTGCCAGCAGCCAACCCCTGACTAGGGGGAGCGATGAGCAGTTCTTC. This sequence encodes CASSQPLTRGSDEQFF.

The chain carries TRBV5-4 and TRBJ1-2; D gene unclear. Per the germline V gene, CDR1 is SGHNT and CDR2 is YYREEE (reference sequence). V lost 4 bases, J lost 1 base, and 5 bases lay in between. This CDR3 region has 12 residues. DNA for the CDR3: TGTGCCAGCAGCAACGATAACTATGGCTACACCTTC. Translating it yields CASSNDNYGYTF.

The CDR3 coding sequence is TGTGCCAGCAGTGGGCGGGAGACCCAGTACTTC. Its protein product is CASSGRETQYF. This sequence joins TRBV2 and TRBJ2-5; no firm D call. Germline CDR1 and CDR2: SNHLY and FYNNEI. With 4 bases removed from V and 5 bases from J, the gap between germline ends came to 5 bases. This CDR3 comprises 11 residues.